The rows below give T cell receptor beta chains drawn from one sample of a study of shared clonotypes between healthy human individuals. Profiling relied on immunoSEQ multiplex PCR, and the TCRdb table lists in-frame clones only, not all of them. The table lists over a million clones, around 95% of them singletons, with approximately 1.1% in the top ten. The specimen was naive CD4+ T cells sorted from blood. Every receptor here comes from a man younger than 45 in good health. Each CDR3 is given with its conserved first and last residue. The D gene is left open where the match is weak. The size field is filled for only some rows; it gives once, few, many or a size class.

d_call j_call v_call clone_size cdr3_aa cdr3_nt
. TRBJ1-1 TRBV7-9 . CASSLEGGSEAFF TGTGCCAGCAGCTTAGAAGGTGGCTCTGAAGCTTTCTTT
. TRBJ2-7 TRBV18 . CASSLGTYEQYF TGTGCCAGCTCACTGGGGACCTACGAGCAGTACTTC
TRBD2 TRBJ2-7 TRBV5-1 . CASSLVVTSGSGTHEQYF TGCGCCAGCAGCTTGGTTGTGACTAGCGGGAGTGGAACCCACGAGCAGTACTTC
. TRBJ1-5 TRBV28 . CASSQGRRNQPQHF TGTGCCAGCAGCCAAGGACGGCGCAATCAGCCCCAGCATTTT
. TRBJ1-2 TRBV5-1 . CASSLTGRGYGYTF TGCGCCAGCAGCTTGACGGGGCGTGGGTATGGCTACACCTTC
TRBD1 TRBJ2-7 TRBV29-1 few CSVTGTGGSYEQYF TGCAGCGTTACCGGGACAGGGGGCTCCTACGAGCAGTACTTC
TRBD1 TRBJ2-5 TRBV11-2 once CASSSRTGHLETQYF TGTGCCAGCAGCTCACGGACAGGGCACTTAGAGACCCAGTACTTC
. TRBJ2-7 TRBV9 . CASSVVLGRLVGQYF TGTGCCAGCAGCGTAGTCTTAGGCCGACTAGTTGGGCAGTACTTC
. TRBJ1-5 TRBV18 . CASSRRTEEYHSNQPQHF TGTGCCAGCTCACGAAGGACGGAGGAATATCATAGCAATCAGCCCCAGCATTTT
TRBD1 TRBJ2-6 TRBV5-1 . CASNPTTGGRGSGANVLTF TGCGCCAGCAACCCCACAACAGGGGGAAGGGGCTCTGGGGCCAACGTCCTGACTTTC
TRBD2 TRBJ2-2 TRBV7-9 . CASSLDLTSGSFTGELFF TGTGCCAGCAGCTTAGACTTGACTAGCGGGAGTTTCACCGGGGAGCTGTTTTTT
. TRBJ2-3 TRBV10-3 . CAISTGDTQYF TGTGCCATCAGCACAGGAGATACGCAGTATTTT
TRBD2 TRBJ2-7 TRBV5-1 . CASSSLPLLLAGIRNEQYF TGCGCCAGCAGCTCGCTTCCACTTCTATTAGCGGGAATCCGAAACGAGCAGTACTTC
. TRBJ2-1 TRBV28 . CASSSTGNEQFF TGTGCCAGCAGTTCCACAGGAAATGAGCAGTTCTTC
. TRBJ2-7 TRBV11-2 . CASSRVRSTGKPDYEQYF TGTGCCAGCAGCCGCGTGCGATCCACAGGGAAACCAGACTACGAGCAGTACTTC
. TRBJ1-4 TRBV5-1 . CASSLGRTNEKLFF TGCGCCAGCAGCCTTGGGAGGACTAATGAAAAACTGTTTTTT
TRBD2 TRBJ2-7 TRBV4-1 . CASSRSTSGSYEQYF TGCGCCAGCAGCCGCTCGACTAGCGGGAGCTACGAGCAGTACTTC
. TRBJ2-2 TRBV5-4 . CASSLDGAGELFF TGTGCCAGCAGCTTGGACGGGGCCGGGGAGCTGTTTTTT
. TRBJ2-3 TRBV27 . CASSIRTTDTQYF TGTGCCAGCAGTATACGAACCACAGATACGCAGTATTTT
. TRBJ2-4 TRBV6-5 . CASSLLEGGKNIQYF TGTGCCAGCAGCCTACTGGAGGGCGGCAAAAACATTCAGTACTTC
. TRBJ1-1 TRBV18 . CASSRLLQGGSYTEAFF TGTGCCAGCTCACGCTTGTTACAGGGCGGGAGCTACACTGAAGCTTTCTTT
TRBD2 TRBJ2-1 TRBV19 . CATWGGSGYNEQFF TGTGCCACGTGGGGGGGTAGCGGATACAATGAGCAGTTCTTC